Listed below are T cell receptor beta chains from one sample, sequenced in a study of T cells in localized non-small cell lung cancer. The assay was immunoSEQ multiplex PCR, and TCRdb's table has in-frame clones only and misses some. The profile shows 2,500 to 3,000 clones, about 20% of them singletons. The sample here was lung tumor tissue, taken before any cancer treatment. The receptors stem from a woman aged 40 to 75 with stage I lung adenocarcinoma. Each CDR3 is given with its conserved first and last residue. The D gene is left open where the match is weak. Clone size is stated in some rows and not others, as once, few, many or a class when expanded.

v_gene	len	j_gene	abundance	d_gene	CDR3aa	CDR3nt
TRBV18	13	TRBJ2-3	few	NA	CASSPRQFDTQYF	TGTGCCAGCTCACCGCGACAGTTTGATACGCAGTATTTT
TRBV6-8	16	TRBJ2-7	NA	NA	CASSRSPGRGREEQYF	TGTGCCAGCAGTCGATCGCCGGGACGAGGTCGGGAGGAGCAGTACTTC
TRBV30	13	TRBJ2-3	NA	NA	CAWRSDRIDTQYF	TGTGCCTGGAGATCTGACAGGATTGATACGCAGTATTTT
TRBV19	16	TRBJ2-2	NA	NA	CASSIVAGGSAGELFF	TGTGCCAGTAGTATAGTCGCAGGAGGTAGTGCCGGGGAGCTGTTTTTT
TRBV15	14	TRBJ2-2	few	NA	CATSGDTGTGELFF	TGTGCCACCAGCGGGGACACGGGGACCGGGGAGCTGTTTTTT
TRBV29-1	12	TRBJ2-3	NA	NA	CSVGQSTDTQYF	TGCAGCGTTGGTCAGAGCACAGATACGCAGTATTTT
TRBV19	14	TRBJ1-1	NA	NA	CASSFTRGNTEAFF	TGTGCCAGTAGTTTTACTAGGGGGAACACTGAAGCTTTCTTT
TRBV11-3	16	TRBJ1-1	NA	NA	CASSLKRQAVVIEAFF	TGTGCCAGCAGCTTGAAACGACAGGCCGTGGTGATAGAAGCTTTCTTT
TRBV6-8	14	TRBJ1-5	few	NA	CASSYGTGVRPQHF	TGTGCCAGCAGTTACGGGACCGGGGTCCGGCCCCAGCATTTT
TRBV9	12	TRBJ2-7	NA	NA	CASSEVGDEQYF	TGTGCCAGCAGTGAAGTGGGAGACGAGCAGTACTTC
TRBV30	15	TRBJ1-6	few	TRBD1	CAWRASTGGNSPLHF	TGTGCCTGGAGGGCTTCGACAGGGGGGAATTCACCCCTCCACTTT
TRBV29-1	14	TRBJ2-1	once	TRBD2	CSVRTGTSGNEQFF	TGCAGCGTGAGAACCGGGACTAGTGGGAATGAGCAGTTCTTC
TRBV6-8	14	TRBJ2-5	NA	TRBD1	CAISLGQGKETQYF	TGTGCCATCAGTTTGGGACAGGGGAAAGAGACCCAGTACTTC
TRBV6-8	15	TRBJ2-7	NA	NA	CASSDDGVYSYEQYF	TGTGCCAGCAGCGACGACGGGGTTTACTCCTACGAGCAGTACTTC
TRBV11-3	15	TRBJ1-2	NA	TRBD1	CASSFKTGVDYGYTF	TGTGCCAGCAGCTTTAAGACAGGGGTCGACTATGGCTACACCTTC
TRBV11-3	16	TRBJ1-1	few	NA	CASSSTALLRNTEAFF	TGTGCCAGCAGTTCTACAGCCTTGCTGAGGAACACTGAAGCTTTCTTT
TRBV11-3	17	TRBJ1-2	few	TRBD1	CASSFAGGGGTNYGYTF	TGTGCCAGCAGCTTCGCAGGGGGCGGAGGTACCAACTATGGCTACACCTTC
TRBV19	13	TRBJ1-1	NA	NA	CASIFRGRTEAFF	TGTGCCAGTATCTTCAGGGGCAGGACTGAAGCTTTCTTT
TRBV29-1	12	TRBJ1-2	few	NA	CSVDHADYGYTF	TGCAGCGTTGATCACGCGGACTATGGCTACACCTTC
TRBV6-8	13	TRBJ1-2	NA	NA	CASSYPGQDGYTF	TGTGCCAGCAGTTACCCAGGGCAGGATGGCTACACCTTC
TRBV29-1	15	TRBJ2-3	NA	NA	CSVEGRGGRGDTQYF	TGCAGCGTTGAAGGGAGAGGGGGACGGGGAGATACGCAGTATTTT
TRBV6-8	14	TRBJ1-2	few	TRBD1	CASSSRDRGSGYTF	TGTGCCAGCAGCTCCCGGGACAGGGGGAGCGGCTACACCTTC
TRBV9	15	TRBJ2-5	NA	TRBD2	CASSPGLAGVGAQYF	TGTGCCAGCAGTCCAGGACTAGCGGGAGTCGGGGCCCAGTACTTC
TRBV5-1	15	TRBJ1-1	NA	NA	CASSPRDPRTTEAFF	TGCGCCAGCAGCCCCAGGGACCCAAGGACCACTGAAGCTTTCTTT
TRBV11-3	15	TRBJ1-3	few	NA	CASSCDCHSGNTIYF	TGTGCCAGCAGCTGTGACTGCCACTCTGGAAACACCATATATTTT
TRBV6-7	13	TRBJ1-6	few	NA	CASGGSYNSPLHF	TGTGCCAGCGGGGGTTCCTATAATTCACCCCTCCACTTT
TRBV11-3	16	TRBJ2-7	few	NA	CASSLRSRQGSYEQYF	TGTGCCAGCAGCTTAAGGTCTCGGCAGGGGTCCTACGAGCAGTACTTC
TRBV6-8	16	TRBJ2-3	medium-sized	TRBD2	CASSATSGGITDTQYF	TGTGCCAGCAGCGCCACTAGCGGGGGGATCACAGATACGCAGTATTTT
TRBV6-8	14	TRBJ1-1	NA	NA	CASSSGHMNTEAFF	TGTGCCAGCAGTTCGGGACATATGAACACTGAAGCTTTCTTT
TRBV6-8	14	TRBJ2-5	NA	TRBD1	CASRDRDREETQYF	TGTGCCAGCAGGGATAGGGACAGGGAGGAGACCCAGTACTTC
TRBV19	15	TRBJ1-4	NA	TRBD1	CASSADRVSKEKLFF	TGTGCCAGTAGTGCGGACAGGGTTTCGAAGGAAAAACTGTTTTTT
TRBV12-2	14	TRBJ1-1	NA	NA	CAYTGTGPGGEAFF	TGTGCCTACACCGGGACGGGGCCGGGGGGTGAAGCTTTCTTT
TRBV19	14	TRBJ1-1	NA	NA	CASSISRGVTEAFF	TGTGCCAGTAGTATTTCCCGGGGGGTCACTGAAGCTTTCTTT
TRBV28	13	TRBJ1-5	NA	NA	CASTSYSNQPQHF	TGTGCCAGCACAAGTTATAGCAATCAGCCCCAGCATTTT
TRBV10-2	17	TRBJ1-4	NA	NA	CASSEFPLSLRWEKLFF	TGCGCCAGCAGTGAGTTCCCCCTGAGCTTGCGATGGGAAAAACTGTTTTTT
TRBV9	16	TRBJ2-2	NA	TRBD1	CASSVADRVASGELFF	TGTGCCAGCAGCGTAGCGGACAGGGTGGCCTCCGGGGAGCTGTTTTTT
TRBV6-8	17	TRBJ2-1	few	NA	CASSNSLGGHPYNEQFF	TGTGCCAGCAGCAACTCCCTCGGGGGGCACCCCTACAATGAGCAGTTCTTC
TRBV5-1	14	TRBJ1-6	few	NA	CASSLGGEASPLHF	TGCGCCAGCAGCTTGGGGGGAGAGGCTTCACCCCTCCACTTT
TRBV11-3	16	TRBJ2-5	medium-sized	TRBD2	CASSLETAGGKETQYF	TGTGCCAGCAGCTTGGAAACTGCGGGGGGGAAAGAGACCCAGTACTTC
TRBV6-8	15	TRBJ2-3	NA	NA	CASSPPTAYGDTQYF	TGTGCCAGCAGTCCCCCGACAGCTTATGGAGATACGCAGTATTTT
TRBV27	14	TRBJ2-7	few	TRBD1	CASRVGTGEYEQYF	TGTGCCAGCAGGGTAGGGACAGGAGAATACGAGCAGTACTTC
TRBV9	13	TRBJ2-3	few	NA	CASSDLEGDTQYF	TGTGCCAGCAGTGATCTTGAGGGGGATACGCAGTATTTT
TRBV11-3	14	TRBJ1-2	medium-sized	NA	CASSFPTLNYGYTF	TGTGCCAGCAGTTTCCCGACTCTTAACTATGGCTACACCTTC
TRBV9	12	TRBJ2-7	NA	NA	CASSEHSYEQYF	TGTGCCAGCAGTGAACACAGCTACGAGCAGTACTTC
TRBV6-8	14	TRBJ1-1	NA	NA	CASSYRGRVPEAFF	TGTGCCAGCAGTTACCGGGGCAGGGTCCCTGAAGCTTTCTTT
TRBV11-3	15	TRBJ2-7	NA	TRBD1	CASSLETGATYEQYF	TGTGCCAGCAGCTTAGAGACAGGGGCCACCTACGAGCAGTACTTC
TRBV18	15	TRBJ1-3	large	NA	CASSQGQASGNTIYF	TGTGCCAGCTCCCAGGGGCAAGCCTCTGGAAACACCATATATTTT
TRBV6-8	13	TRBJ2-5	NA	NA	CASLGPGEETQYF	TGTGCCAGCCTCGGGCCAGGGGAAGAGACCCAGTACTTC
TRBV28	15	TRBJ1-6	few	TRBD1	CASSLRGTGSSPLHF	TGTGCCAGCAGTTTGAGGGGGACAGGAAGTTCACCCCTCCACTTT
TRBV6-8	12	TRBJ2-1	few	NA	CATRTFKDEQFF	TGTGCCACCCGGACCTTCAAGGATGAGCAGTTCTTC
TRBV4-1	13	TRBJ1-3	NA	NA	CASSQKPGNTIYF	TGCGCCAGCAGCCAAAAACCAGGAAACACCATATATTTT
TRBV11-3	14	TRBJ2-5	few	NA	CASSHNYNSGTQYF	TGTGCCAGCAGCCATAACTACAATTCGGGGACCCAGTACTTC
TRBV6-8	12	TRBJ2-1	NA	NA	CASSGVYNEQFF	TGTGCCAGCAGCGGGGTTTACAATGAGCAGTTCTTC
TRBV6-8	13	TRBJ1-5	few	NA	CASSGWGDQPQHF	TGTGCCAGCAGTGGGTGGGGGGATCAGCCCCAGCATTTT
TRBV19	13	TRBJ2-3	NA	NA	CASSIGTTDTQYF	TGTGCCAGTAGTATCGGGACCACAGATACGCAGTATTTT
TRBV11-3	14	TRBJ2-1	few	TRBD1	CASSSTQGDNEQFF	TGTGCCAGCAGCTCGACACAGGGGGACAATGAGCAGTTCTTC